This T cell receptor (beta chain) was observed in a study of regulatory T cells in long-lasting Graves disease. The sample's time point: newly diagnosed GD, antithyroid drugs for less than 3 months. From RNA extracted from PBMCs, the TCR library was made. Patients of an endocrinology department in Xi'an, China, were included. As concerns this clonotype: A much larger clone lies one base from this, so it may be a read error.

The CDR3 is 16 amino acids. CDR1 is ENHRY and CDR2 is SYGVKD in the germline V gene. Building of the TCR beta libraries involved iRepertoire HTBI primers and Arm-PCR of CDR3 regions. MiXCR, run by TCRdb on the multiplex PCR reads, gives a single entry per CDR3 protein. Of around 250,000 distinct CDR3 sequences in the sample, approximately 18% were seen once. This sample also appeared in a second study, on T cells in Graves' hyperthyroidism and ophthalmopathy. From that study: Stable disease denoted Graves' hyperthyroidism without ophthalmopathy progression within 18 months. First-round RT-PCR with HTBI primers amplified the TCR CDR3 region. Most expanded thyroid clonotypes above 0.001 recurred in blood.

V usage is TRBV10-3 and J usage is TRBJ2-1; 9 positions match TRBD2. The sequence was collected from a woman in her twenties or thirties with Graves disease. The sequenced sample was peripheral blood mononuclear cells (PBMCs), obtained at new diagnosis, from a patient treated with antithyroid drugs. The CDR3 DNA reads TGTGCCATCAGTGTTAAGCGGGGGGACACCTACAGTGAGCAGTTCTTC. Translating it yields CAISVKRGDTYSEQFF.